This T cell receptor (beta chain) emerged from a study of blood T cell repertoires in COVID-19. Germline values: CDR1 SGHNT, CDR2 YENEEA. This CDR3 region has 15 residues. Trimming removed 5 bases from V and 5 bases from J; junction bases left unmatched: 9. How the authors handled the data: Amplification of reference gene primers was used by the study to estimate nucleated cell counts. The assay was immunoSEQ multiplex PCR, and TCRdb's table has in-frame clones only and misses some. V, J and clone size are taken as reported in that table, and D and trimming were inferred from the DNA itself. The sample holds 59,000 or so clones, around 80% seen once.

This TCR was recovered from a man aged 55-75 years with acute or convalescent COVID-19. This sequence joins TRBV11-3 and TRBJ2-5, with 9 nucleotides matching TRBD1. The sample comprised peripheral blood. The DNA for the CDR3 is TGTGCCAGCAGCATAGGACAGGGGTTCGGGGAGACCCAGTACTTC. Protein product: CASSIGQGFGETQYF.